Included here is one T cell receptor beta chain sequence, with context. Its specificity is unknown. Some clones are missing from TCRdb's copy, which holds only in-frame ones; the method was immunoSEQ multiplex PCR. The sample holds 25,000 to 40,000 clones, roughly 60% seen once. Peptide-pool stimulation followed by sequencing identified expanded antigen-specific CD4+ clonotypes in the ViraFEST assay. At the end of over 8 days of culture, CD4+ T cells were isolated. Participants each got two BNT162b2 or mRNA-1273 vaccine doses. Culturing of 1.5 million to 2 million PBMC per well took place with roughly 10 IU/ml IL-2 and around 10 ug/ml peptides. In the cultures, half the medium was exchanged for IL-2 medium on days 3 and 7. The sample is drawn from a study of vaccination effects on CD4 cells after COVID-19. Study context: A median of 72 days separated the second dose and sampling.

Study results and limitations: Convalescent patients in the study were few, and early post-infection timepoints were absent.

The sequence derives from a human donor who received a COVID-19 vaccine. Sequenced material: CD4+ T cells from PBMCs cultured with SARS-CoV-2 spike peptides, taken after COVID-19 vaccination.

The DNA of the CDR3 is TGCGCCAGCAGTGCAGAACTCCGCATAGGCAATCAGCCCCAGCATTTT. It yields the protein CASSAELRIGNQPQHF. The J gene is TRBJ1-5, the V gene TRBV10-1, with D unresolved. Deletions cut 4 bases from V and 2 bases from J, with 15 bases between. Germline V gene lookup returns CDR1 WNHNN and CDR2 SYGVQD (reference sequence). The CDR3 loop spans 16 amino acids.